Reported below is one T cell receptor (beta chain). Its antigen is unknown. Clones were read by immunoSEQ multiplex PCR, and TCRdb kept only the in-frame ones, dropping some. This sample has fewer than 20,000 clones, with roughly 73% found just once. The data were taken from a study of tumor-infiltrating lymphocytes in localized non-small cell lung cancer. Study-wide context: Patients included smokers and never-smokers with various histologies, some sampled after neoadjuvant chemotherapy. Resected tumor was paired with non-adjacent uninvolved lung from the same patient. Findings and caveats of the study: Tumor T-cell fraction from TCR sequencing was not associated with recurrence-free survival (p = 0.61). Immunotypes IM1 and IM2 had similar TCR-derived T-cell fractions.

The CDR3 totals 15 residues. Trimming removed 4 bases from V and 4 bases from J; junction bases left unmatched: 4. Germline loops: CDR1 SGHDN, CDR2 FVKESK. Sequencing used lung tumor tissue. This clonotype was obtained from a human donor with non-small cell lung cancer. The J gene is TRBJ2-1, the V gene TRBV14; 10 nucleotides agree with TRBD2. The CDR3 DNA is TGTGCCAGCAGCCGAGGACTAGCGGAATACAATGAGCAGTTCTTC. Translating it yields CASSRGLAEYNEQFF.